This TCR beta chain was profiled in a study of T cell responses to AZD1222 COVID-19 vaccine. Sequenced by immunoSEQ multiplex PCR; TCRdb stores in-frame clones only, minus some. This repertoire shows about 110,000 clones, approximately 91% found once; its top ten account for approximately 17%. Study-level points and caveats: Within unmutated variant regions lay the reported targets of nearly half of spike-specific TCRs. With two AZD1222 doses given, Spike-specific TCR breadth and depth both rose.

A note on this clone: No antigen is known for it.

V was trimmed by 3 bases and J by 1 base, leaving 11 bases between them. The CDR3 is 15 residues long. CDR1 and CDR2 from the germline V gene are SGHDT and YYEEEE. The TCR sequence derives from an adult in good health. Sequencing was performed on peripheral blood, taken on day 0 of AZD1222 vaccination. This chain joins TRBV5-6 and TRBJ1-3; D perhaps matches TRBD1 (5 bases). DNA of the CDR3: TGTGCCAGCAGCTCCATAGACAGTTCTGGAAACACCATATATTTT. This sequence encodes CASSSIDSSGNTIYF.